A single sample is the source of the 23 T cell receptor beta chains below, sequenced in a study of cytomegalovirus exposure and HLA in healthy donors (dated by TCRdb to 2016 to 2017). The library was generated by the immunoSEQ multiplex PCR assay. The multiplex PCR relied on a mix of 60 forward primers for TCR Vbeta segments and 13 reverse primers for TCR Jbeta segments. Drawn from immuneACCESS, this table holds only the in-frame rearrangements with V and J called that TCRdb kept. Clones are partly lost; checked studies trace under half to an unresolved V gene and leave the rest unexplained. Counted in this sample were tens of thousands of clones; 75% to 80% of them appeared once. 4.5% of the sample lies in the top ten. Sample: PBMCs. The source of these receptors is a middle-aged man in good health and CMV-seronegative.

This clone has a handful of counts. The J gene is TRBJ1-5, the V gene TRBV6-6, with a possible D match to TRBD1 (6 bases). Germline lookup yields CDR1 MNHNY and CDR2 SVGAGI (reference sequence). The CDR3 length is 14 residues. V was clipped by 5 bases and J by 7 bases, with 15 bases between them. The CDR3 reads CASSGRGRGQPQHF. CDR3 coding DNA: TGTGCCAGCAGTGGCAGGGGACGGGGCCAGCCCCAGCATTTT.

V and J are TRBV5-5 and TRBJ1-1; tentatively, D is TRBD1 (6 bases). The CDR3 spans 12 residues. V was cut by 2 bases and J by 6 bases, with 8 bases left in between. Germline loops: CDR1 SGHKS, CDR2 YYEKEE (reference sequence). The CDR3 spells CASSFGQSEAFF. The CDR3, as DNA: TGTGCCAGCAGCTTTGGACAGTCTGAAGCTTTCTTT.

The genes are TRBV5-4 and TRBJ2-1; 11 bases fit TRBD2. The J segment lost 0 bases and the V segment lost 3 bases, leaving 5 bases of the junction unmatched. This CDR3 region has 17 residues. CDR1 is SGHNT, CDR2 YYREEE, per germline (reference sequence). CDR3 coding DNA: TGTGCCAGCAGCTCGGGACTAGCGGTCAGCTCCTACAATGAGCAGTTCTTC. Amino acids: CASSSGLAVSSYNEQFF.

The chain combines TRBV28 with TRBJ2-5, with 8 bases aligning to TRBD2. Judging by the DNA end, TRBJ2-7 fits better; the J call may be wrong. Germline CDR1 MDHEN, CDR2 SYDVKM. The CDR3 length is 13 residues. CDR3 sequence: CASLSGMAYEQYF. Written as DNA, the CDR3 is TGTGCCAGCCTTAGCGGGATGGCTTACGAGCAGTACTTC.

The genes are TRBV7-2 and TRBJ2-5, with a weak D call TRBD2 (6 bases). CDR1 SGHTA and CDR2 FQGNSA come from the germline V gene. Trimming took 5 bases from V and 2 from J, leaving 12 bases between them. The CDR3 has 14 residues. CDR3 region: CASSAGTSQETQYF. Written as DNA, the CDR3 is TGTGCCAGCAGCGCGGGGACTTCTCAAGAGACCCAGTACTTC.

The V call is TRBV28, the J call TRBJ2-5; possible D gene TRBD2, 6 bases. The V gene lost 6 bases and the J gene lost 9 bases, with 14 bases spanning the gap. This CDR3 contains 12 residues. The germline V gene encodes CDR1 MDHEN and CDR2 SYDVKM. This CDR3 is CASRAGPPAQYF. CDR3 DNA: TGTGCCAGCAGGGCGGGACCCCCGGCCCAGTACTTC.

The CDR3 reads CASSLRETQYF. In nucleotides, the CDR3 is TGCGCCAGCAGCTTGCGAGAGACCCAGTACTTC. V gene TRBV5-1 combines with J gene TRBJ2-5; D is unresolved. The CDR3 is 11 residues long. V lost 1 base, J lost 4 bases, and 2 bases lay in between. Germline V gene sequence: CDR1 SGHRS, CDR2 YFSETQ.

This clone showed up just a few times. The chain combines TRBV5-1 with TRBJ2-7; 7 bases agree with TRBD2. This CDR3 has 14 amino acids. Trimming at V came to 1 base and at J to 6 bases, leaving 7 bases not matched to a gene. CDR1 and CDR2 (germline): SGHRS, YFSETQ. The CDR3: CASSLTAREGEQYF. The DNA for the CDR3 is TGCGCCAGCAGCTTGACTGCGAGGGAGGGCGAGCAGTACTTC. The whole variable domain, filled in from reference TRBV5-1 and TRBJ2-7, reads KAGVTQTPRYLIKTRGQQVTLSCSPISGHRSVSWYQQTPGQGLQFLFEYFSETQRNKGNFPGRFSGRQFSNSRSEMNVSTLELGDSALYLCASSLTAREGEQYFGPGTRLTVT.

CDR3 in DNA: TGTGCCAGCAGTAGGCAAACGGGTCTCAATCAGCCCCAGCATTTT. This sequence encodes CASSRQTGLNQPQHF. The V call is TRBV28, the J call TRBJ1-5; D is ambiguous. This CDR3 region has 15 residues. V was shortened by 5 bases and J by 3 bases, with 14 bases between the two germline ends. The germline gives CDR1 MDHEN, CDR2 SYDVKM.

The chain uses TRBV18 and TRBJ2-5, with TRBD2 as a possible D gene (6 bases). Trimming stripped 5 bases from V and 5 bases from J, with 15 bases between. This CDR3 comprises 14 residues. Germline V gives CDR1 KGHSH, CDR2 LQKENI. CDR3 sequence reads: CASSTGEARETQYF. DNA for the CDR3: TGTGCCAGCTCAACGGGGGAGGCCCGGGAGACCCAGTACTTC. Full variable domain (remainder filled in from reference TRBV18 and TRBJ2-5): NAGVMQNPRHLVRRRGQEARLRCSPMKGHSHVYWYRQLPEEGLKFMVYLQKENIIDESGMPKERFSAEFPKEGPSILRIQQVVRGDSAAYFCASSTGEARETQYFGPGTRLLVL.

The genes are TRBV10-3 and TRBJ1-4; possibly TRBD1 for D (6 bases). Germline assignment: CDR1 ENHRY and CDR2 SYGVKD. The CDR3 consists of 15 residues. Trimming pared 1 base from V and 2 bases from J, leaving 8 bases between. This chain's CDR3 is CAISELGATNEKLFF. Here the CDR3 DNA reads TGTGCCATCAGTGAGTTGGGGGCTACTAATGAAAAACTGTTTTTT.

V usage is TRBV6-1 and J usage is TRBJ2-5; 7 bases agree with TRBD1. Per the germline V gene, CDR1 is MNHNS and CDR2 is SASEGT. The CDR3 extends over 14 amino acids. V was clipped by 7 bases and J by 2 bases; unmatched bases: 7. The CDR3 loop is CASTLGTVQETQYF. The CDR3 DNA follows: TGTGCCAGCACCCTAGGGACAGTACAAGAGACCCAGTACTTC.

This chain connects TRBV4-3 to TRBJ2-1; TRBD2 matches at 7 bases. The germline V gene has CDR1 LGHNA and CDR2 YSLEER. The J segment lost 2 bases and the V segment lost 4 bases, leaving 5 bases of the junction unmatched. CDR3 length equals 15 residues. In DNA form, the CDR3 reads TGCGCCAGCAGCCCTCGGCTAGCGGCCTACAATGAGCAGTTCTTC. This translates into CASSPRLAAYNEQFF.

J is TRBJ2-3 and V is TRBV15, with 8 bases aligning to TRBD1. The CDR3 extends over 18 amino acids. CDR1 is LNHNV, CDR2 YYDKDF, per germline (reference sequence). With V trimmed by 3 bases and J by 0 bases, 11 bases remained unmatched. The CDR3 DNA sequence: TGTGCCACCAGCAGCCTCGGACAGGGCCCATCGAGCACAGATACGCAGTATTTT. As protein: CATSSLGQGPSSTDTQYF.

V is TRBV19 and J is TRBJ2-5; TRBD1 is a possible D gene (6 bases). CDR3 length equals 15 residues. V gave up 7 bases and J gave up 1 base, with 16 bases separating them. The germline V gene has CDR1 LNHDA and CDR2 SQIVND (reference sequence). For the CDR3, the DNA is TGTGCCAGTAAGGGGGTAGACTTACTCCAAGAGACCCAGTACTTC. Amino acids: CASKGVDLLQETQYF.

The CDR3 DNA reads as TGTGCCAGCAGCCTCCCGCTAAACACCGGGGAGCTGTTTTTT. Translating it yields CASSLPLNTGELFF. The chain recombines TRBV11-2 with TRBJ2-2; unclear D gene. V lost 5 bases, J lost 2 bases, and 9 bases lay in between. Germline V gene sequence: CDR1 SGHAT, CDR2 FQNNGV. The CDR3 sequence is 14 residues long. Using reference TRBV11-2 and TRBJ2-2 for the parts outside the CDR3, the full variable domain is EAGVAQSPRYKIIEKRQSVAFWCNPISGHATLYWYQQILGQGPKLLIQFQNNGVVDDSQLPKDRFSAERLKGVDSTLKIQPAKLEDSAVYLCASSLPLNTGELFFGEGSRLTVL.

The chain is built from TRBV7-6 and TRBJ2-3; D might be TRBD2 (6 bases). Trimming pared 4 bases from V and 5 bases from J, leaving 22 bases between. In germline, CDR1 is SGHVS, CDR2 FNYEAQ. The CDR3 has 17 amino acids. CDR3 bases: TGTGCCAGCAGCTACGATTCATTCGCGGGAAGGATAGATACGCAGTATTTT. Protein sequence: CASSYDSFAGRIDTQYF.

This rearrangement joins TRBV10-3 to TRBJ2-7; D not resolved. The CDR3 runs to 14 residues. Trimming pared 2 bases from V and 6 bases from J, leaving 14 bases between. Germline V gene sequence: CDR1 ENHRY, CDR2 SYGVKD. CDR3 sequence: CAISEAATLSEQYF. CDR3 nucleotides: TGTGCCATCAGTGAGGCGGCTACCCTTTCCGAGCAGTACTTC.

The chain carries TRBV7-2 and TRBJ2-1; 10 nucleotides align to TRBD2. J gave up 7 bases and V 3 bases, and 9 bases lay outside the gene matches. The CDR3 consists of 16 residues. From germline, CDR1 is SGHTA and CDR2 FQGNSA. As DNA, the CDR3 is TGTGCCAGCAGCTTCAGTCGAGCGGGAGGGCGGAATGAGCAGTTCTTC. It yields the protein CASSFSRAGGRNEQFF. The full variable domain, with the rest looked up from reference TRBV7-2 and TRBJ2-1, is GAGVSQSPSNKVTEKGKDVELRCDPISGHTALYWYRQSLGQGLEFLIYFQGNSAPDKSGLPSDRFSAERTGGSVSTLTIQRTQQEDSAVYLCASSFSRAGGRNEQFFGPGTRLTVL.

The genes are TRBV4-3 and TRBJ2-7; TRBD2 matches 7 bases. The junction had 11 bases not matched to a gene; V was cut back by 0 bases and J by 6 bases. This CDR3 is 16 amino acids long. Germline V gene sequence: CDR1 LGHNA, CDR2 YSLEER. This CDR3 is CASSQEALAGAGEQYF. In nucleotides, the CDR3 is TGCGCCAGCAGCCAAGAGGCCCTGGCGGGAGCAGGCGAGCAGTACTTC.

V is TRBV30 and J is TRBJ2-3; 9 nucleotides match TRBD2. The CDR3 is made up of 13 amino acids. The trim removed 3 bases at V and 4 bases at J, leaving 2 bases unmatched. Germline-derived CDR1 and CDR2 are GTSNPN and SVGIG (reference sequence). CDR3: CAWRGGRADTQYF. DNA of the CDR3: TGTGCCTGGAGGGGCGGGAGGGCAGATACGCAGTATTTT.

This rearrangement joins TRBV27 to TRBJ2-5; TRBD2 is a possible D gene (5 bases). The DNA end is a closer match to TRBJ2-7, so the J assignment may be wrong. The CDR3 runs to 12 residues. CDR1 and CDR2 (germline): MNHEY, SMNVEV (reference sequence). CDR3 bases: TGTGCCAGCTTCTCTAGCAGCTACGAGCAGTACTTC. Translated, it gives CASFSSSYEQYF.

This clone appeared once. The genes are TRBV7-2 and TRBJ2-3; 13 bases agree with TRBD2. Trimming cost V 5 bases and J 7 bases; bases outside gene matches: 9. This CDR3 is built from 16 residues. The germline V gene has CDR1 SGHTA and CDR2 FQGNSA. The CDR3 spells CASSNVRGLAGNTQYF. The CDR3 region has the DNA TGTGCCAGCAGCAACGTCCGGGGACTAGCGGGAAATACGCAGTATTTT.